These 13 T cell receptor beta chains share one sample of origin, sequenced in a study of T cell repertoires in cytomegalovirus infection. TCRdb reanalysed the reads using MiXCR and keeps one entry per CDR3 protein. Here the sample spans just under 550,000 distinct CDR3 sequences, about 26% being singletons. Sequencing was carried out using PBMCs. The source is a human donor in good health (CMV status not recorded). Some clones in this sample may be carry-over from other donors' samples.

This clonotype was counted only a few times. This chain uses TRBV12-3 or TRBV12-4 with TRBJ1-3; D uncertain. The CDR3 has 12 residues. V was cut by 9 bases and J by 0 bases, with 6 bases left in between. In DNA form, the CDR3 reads TGTGCCAGTGCGTTCTCTGGAAACACCATATATTTT. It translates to CASAFSGNTIYF.

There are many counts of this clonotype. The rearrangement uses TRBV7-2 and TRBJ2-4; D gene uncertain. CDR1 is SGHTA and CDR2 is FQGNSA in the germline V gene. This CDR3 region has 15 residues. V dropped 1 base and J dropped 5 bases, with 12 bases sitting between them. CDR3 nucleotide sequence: TGTGCCAGCAGCTTAGGCCCGAGTTACGAAAACATTCAGTACTTC. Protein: CASSLGPSYENIQYF.

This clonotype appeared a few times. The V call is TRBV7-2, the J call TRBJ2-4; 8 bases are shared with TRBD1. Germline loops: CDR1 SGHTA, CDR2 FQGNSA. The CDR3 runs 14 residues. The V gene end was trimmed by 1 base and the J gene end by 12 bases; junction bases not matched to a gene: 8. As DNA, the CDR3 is TGTGCCAGCAGCTTAGAACAGACAGGGGCCAGTCAGTACTTC. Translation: CASSLEQTGASQYF.

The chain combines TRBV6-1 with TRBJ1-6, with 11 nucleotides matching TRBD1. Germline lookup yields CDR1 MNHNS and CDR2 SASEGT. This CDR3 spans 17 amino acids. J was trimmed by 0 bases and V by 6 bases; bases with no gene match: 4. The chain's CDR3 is CASRWDRGNSYNSPLHF. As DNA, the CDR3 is TGTGCCAGCAGATGGGACAGGGGGAACTCCTATAATTCACCCCTCCACTTT.

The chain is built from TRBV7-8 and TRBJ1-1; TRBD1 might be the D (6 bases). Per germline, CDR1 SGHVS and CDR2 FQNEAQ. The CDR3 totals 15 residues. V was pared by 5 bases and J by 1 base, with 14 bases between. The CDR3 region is CASSPRTVSNTEAFF. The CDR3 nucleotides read TGTGCCAGCAGCCCCCGGACAGTATCGAACACTGAAGCTTTCTTT.

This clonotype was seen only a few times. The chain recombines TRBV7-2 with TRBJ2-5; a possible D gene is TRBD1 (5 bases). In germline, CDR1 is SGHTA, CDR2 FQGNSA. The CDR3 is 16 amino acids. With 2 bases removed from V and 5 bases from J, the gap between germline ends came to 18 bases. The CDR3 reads CASSLRGGIPDETQYF. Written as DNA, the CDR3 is TGTGCCAGCAGCTTAAGGGGTGGGATACCCGATGAGACCCAGTACTTC.

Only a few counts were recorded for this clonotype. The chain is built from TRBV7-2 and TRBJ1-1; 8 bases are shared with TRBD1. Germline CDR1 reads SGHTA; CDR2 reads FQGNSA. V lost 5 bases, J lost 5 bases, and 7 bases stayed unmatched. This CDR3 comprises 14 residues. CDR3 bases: TGTGCCAGCAGCCATGCTACAGGGGGGACTGAAGCTTTCTTT. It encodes CASSHATGGTEAFF.

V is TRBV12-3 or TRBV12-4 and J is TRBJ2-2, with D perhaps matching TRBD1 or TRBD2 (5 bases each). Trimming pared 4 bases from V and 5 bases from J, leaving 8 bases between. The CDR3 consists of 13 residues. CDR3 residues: CASSSRETGELFF. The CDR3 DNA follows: TGTGCCAGCAGTTCCAGGGAGACCGGGGAGCTGTTTTTT.

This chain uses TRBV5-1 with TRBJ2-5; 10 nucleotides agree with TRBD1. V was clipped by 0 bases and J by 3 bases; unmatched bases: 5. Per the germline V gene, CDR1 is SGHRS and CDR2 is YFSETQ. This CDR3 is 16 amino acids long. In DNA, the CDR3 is TGCGCCAGCAGCTTGGAGACAGGGGGCGAGGAAGAGACCCAGTACTTC. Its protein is CASSLETGGEEETQYF.

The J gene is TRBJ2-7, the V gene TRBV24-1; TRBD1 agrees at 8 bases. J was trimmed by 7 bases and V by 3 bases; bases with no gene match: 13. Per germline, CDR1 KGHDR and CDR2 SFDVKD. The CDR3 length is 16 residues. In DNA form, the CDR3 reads TGTGCCACCAGTGATGCCCGCTCGACAGGGGCAGAAGAGCAGTACTTC. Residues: CATSDARSTGAEEQYF.

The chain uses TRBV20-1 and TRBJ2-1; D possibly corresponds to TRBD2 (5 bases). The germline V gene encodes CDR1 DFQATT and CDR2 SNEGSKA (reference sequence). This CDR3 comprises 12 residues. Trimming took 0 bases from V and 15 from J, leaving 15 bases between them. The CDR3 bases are TGCAGTGCTAGAGATCGGACGGGGTCCGCGTTCTTC. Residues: CSARDRTGSAFF.

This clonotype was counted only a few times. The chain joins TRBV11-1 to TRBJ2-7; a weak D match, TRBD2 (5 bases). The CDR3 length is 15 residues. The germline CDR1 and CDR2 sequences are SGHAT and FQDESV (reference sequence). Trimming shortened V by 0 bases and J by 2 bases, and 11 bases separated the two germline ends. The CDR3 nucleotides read TGTGCCAGCAGCTTAGCCGCGGACGGGGCCTACGAGCAGTACTTC. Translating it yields CASSLAADGAYEQYF.

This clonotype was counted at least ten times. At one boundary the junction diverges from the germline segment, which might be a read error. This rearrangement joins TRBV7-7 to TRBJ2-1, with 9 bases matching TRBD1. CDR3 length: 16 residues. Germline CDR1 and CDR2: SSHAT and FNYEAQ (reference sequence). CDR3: CASSKGTGRTYNEQFF. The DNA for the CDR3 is TGTGCTAGCAGTAAGGGGACAGGGAGAACCTACAATGAGCAGTTCTTC.